The 28 T cell receptor beta chains in this list originate from one sample, sequenced in a study of regulatory and conventional T cells in RAG deficiency. Genomic DNA came from blood conventional CD4+ T cells gated CD25-low CD127-high. Assay: immunoSEQ multiplex PCR; the TCRdb copy retains only in-frame clones and omits some. The sample shows tens of thousands of clones, about 95% of them seen only once. This sample also appeared in a second study, on regulatory T cells. Per that paper: The primer mix had 52 TRBV and 13 TRBJ primers.

The sequencing sample was made of CD25- CD4+ T cells sorted from blood. The receptor source for this set is a human donor in good health.

The rearrangement joins TRBV14 to TRBJ1-2; 10 nucleotides line up with TRBD1. CDR1 and CDR2 from the germline V gene are SGHDN and FVKESK. J gave up 8 bases and V 1 base, and 10 bases lay outside the gene matches. This CDR3 comprises 16 residues. Here the CDR3 reads CASSQAGTGVAKGYTF. DNA of the CDR3: TGTGCCAGCAGCCAAGCCGGGACAGGGGTTGCCAAGGGCTACACCTTC.

The genes are TRBV7-2 and TRBJ1-1; TRBD1 might be the D (6 bases). The CDR3 contains 13 residues. The V end was cut by 3 bases, the J end by 2 bases, with 7 bases between. The germline V gene has CDR1 SGHTA and CDR2 FQGNSA. The CDR3 DNA reads as TGTGCCAGCAGCTTGACAGGAAACACTGAAGCTTTCTTT. Amino acids: CASSLTGNTEAFF.

This chain joins TRBV5-1 and TRBJ1-4, with 7 nucleotides matching TRBD1. The CDR3 length is 17 residues. The ends lost 0 bases at V and 4 bases at J; junction bases unmatched: 9. In germline, CDR1 is SGHRS, CDR2 YFSETQ. CDR3 sequence (DNA): TGCGCCAGCAGCTTGGTTGGTAGGGGGCCCAGTAATGAAAAACTGTTTTTT. It encodes CASSLVGRGPSNEKLFF. The entire variable domain, with the rest obtained from reference TRBV5-1 and TRBJ1-4, is as follows: KAGVTQTPRYLIKTRGQQVTLSCSPISGHRSVSWYQQTPGQGLQFLFEYFSETQRNKGNFPGRFSGRQFSNSRSEMNVSTLELGDSALYLCASSLVGRGPSNEKLFFGSGTQLSVL.

This chain connects TRBV9 to TRBJ2-2; 8 bases line up with TRBD2. Looked up from germline, CDR1 is SGDLS and CDR2 is YYNGEE. V lost 3 bases, J lost 4 bases, and 8 bases stayed unmatched. This CDR3 is built from 16 residues. The CDR3 spells CASSGIGLAVTGELFF. The CDR3 DNA is TGTGCCAGCAGCGGTATCGGACTAGCCGTCACCGGGGAGCTGTTTTTT.

The chain links TRBV19 to TRBJ1-2; TRBD1 aligns across 7 bases. The CDR3 totals 15 residues. Trimming took 5 bases from V and 5 from J; bases not matched to a gene: 11. CDR1 is LNHDA, CDR2 SQIVND, per germline (reference sequence). The CDR3 sequence is CASSRGTASSYGYTF. CDR3 in DNA: TGTGCCAGTAGTCGAGGGACAGCGTCGAGTTATGGCTACACCTTC.

The chain uses TRBV18 and TRBJ2-5; the D is unclear. Trimming stripped 3 bases from V and 3 bases from J, with 20 bases between. The CDR3 sequence is 17 residues long. The V gene's germline CDR1 is KGHSH and CDR2 LQKENI. The CDR3 DNA reads as TGTGCCAGCTCACCCAACCGGCGGAGCGATGCGGAAGAGACCCAGTACTTC. This encodes CASSPNRRSDAEETQYF.

This chain links TRBV9 with TRBJ1-3; D call uncertain. The CDR3 length is 16 residues. CDR1 and CDR2 from the germline V gene are SGDLS and YYNGEE. V lost 0 bases, J lost 0 bases, and 10 bases lay in between. The CDR3 sequence: CASSVGLRSSGNTIYF. The CDR3 region has the DNA TGTGCCAGCAGCGTAGGATTACGGAGCTCTGGAAACACCATATATTTT.

This clone was seen more than once but under ten times. The rearrangement uses TRBV28 and TRBJ1-3; TRBD1 agrees at 7 bases. The CDR3 extends over 12 amino acids. CDR1 and CDR2 (germline): MDHEN, SYDVKM. Trimming cost V 8 bases and J 6 bases; bases outside gene matches: 4. Here the CDR3 DNA reads TGTGCCAGCCACGAGGGGGCAAACACCATATATTTT. The encoded protein is CASHEGANTIYF.

The chain carries TRBV18 and TRBJ1-4; D is undetermined. Germline assignment: CDR1 KGHSH and CDR2 LQKENI. V was cut by 1 base and J by 3 bases, with 15 bases left in between. The CDR3 contains 17 residues. CDR3: CASSPRADTSSNEKLFF. CDR3 nucleotide sequence: TGTGCCAGCTCACCACGAGCCGACACTTCGTCTAATGAAAAACTGTTTTTT.

The chain recombines TRBV14 with TRBJ2-7; D is uncertain. This CDR3 is built from 12 residues. The ends were cut back, 2 bases at V and 2 bases at J, with 4 bases in the middle. CDR1 and CDR2 from the germline V gene are SGHDN and FVKESK. The CDR3, as DNA: TGTGCCAGCAGCCAAACAGCCTACGAGCAGTACTTC. This codes for CASSQTAYEQYF.

The gene calls are TRBV4-1 and TRBJ1-4, with D possibly being TRBD1 (5 bases). The CDR3 has 17 residues. CDR1 and CDR2 from the germline V gene are MGHRA and YSYEKL. The ends were cut back, 0 bases at V and 6 bases at J, with 17 bases in the middle. CDR3 loop: CASSQERGRGGDEKLFF. The CDR3 DNA follows: TGCGCCAGCAGCCAAGAGAGGGGTAGGGGAGGCGATGAAAAACTGTTTTTT.

This rearrangement joins TRBV9 to TRBJ1-1; 8 nucleotides match TRBD1. This CDR3 is 14 amino acids long. Trimming removed 4 bases from V and 4 bases from J; junction bases left unmatched: 6. The germline gives CDR1 SGDLS, CDR2 YYNGEE. The CDR3 sequence: CASSKGQGRTEAFF. The DNA of the CDR3 is TGTGCCAGCAGCAAAGGACAGGGACGCACTGAAGCTTTCTTT.

In the case of this clone: The sample contains more than one DNA sequence encoding this CDR3. J is TRBJ1-2 and V is TRBV5-4, with D possibly being TRBD1 (5 bases). The germline CDR1 and CDR2 sequences are SGHNT and YYREEE (reference sequence). V gave up 3 bases and J gave up 4 bases, with 10 bases separating them. This CDR3 is built from 13 residues. The CDR3 DNA reads TGTGCCAGCAGCTCCCAGGGACTCTATGGCTACACCTTC. Protein product: CASSSQGLYGYTF. Using reference TRBV5-4 and TRBJ1-2 for the parts outside the CDR3, the full variable domain is ETGVTQSPTHLIKTRGQQVTLRCSSQSGHNTVSWYQQALGQGPQFIFQYYREEENGRGNFPPRFSGLQFPNYSSELNVNALELDDSALYLCASSSQGLYGYTFGSGTRLTVV.

The chain has TRBV21-1 and TRBJ2-2; TRBD1, the table's D call, was not compared with the DNA. TRBV21-1 is flagged as a pseudogene. The CDR3 is 20 residues long. CDR3 in DNA: TGTGCCAGCAGCAAGGGGCGGACAGGGGGCGAATGGCTCTGGTCCGGGGAGCTGTTTTTT. Translated: CASSKGRTGGEWLWSGELFF.

The gene calls are TRBV7-7 and TRBJ1-5; unclear D gene. This CDR3 is 13 amino acids long. The V end lost 5 bases, the J end lost 5 bases, and 10 bases lay between the germline ends. Per the germline V gene, CDR1 is SSHAT and CDR2 is FNYEAQ (reference sequence). The CDR3 nucleotides read TGTGCCAGCAGCATCTCGCCGGATCAGCCCCAGCATTTT. This gives the protein CASSISPDQPQHF.

The rearrangement links TRBV10-3 to TRBJ2-2; TRBD2 matches at 7 bases. CDR3 size: 14 residues. J was trimmed by 3 bases and V by 8 bases; bases with no gene match: 6. The germline V gene has CDR1 ENHRY and CDR2 SYGVKD. The CDR3 here is CAIRGLADTGELFF. As DNA, the CDR3 is TGTGCCATCCGAGGGCTAGCGGACACCGGGGAGCTGTTTTTT.

The chain links TRBV2 to TRBJ2-3, with D maybe TRBD1 (5 bases). The CDR3 is 15 amino acids. Between the trimmed V and J ends, which lost 5 bases and 1 base, there was a span of 13 bases. Germline V gene data show CDR1 as SNHLY and CDR2 as FYNNEI. Written as DNA, the CDR3 is TGTGCCAGCAGTAACCAGGGTGGGCGCACAGATACGCAGTATTTT. Translating gives CASSNQGGRTDTQYF.

The chain has TRBV19 and TRBJ1-2, with 7 bases lining up with TRBD1. Germline CDR1 LNHDA, CDR2 SQIVND (reference sequence). Unmatched junction bases numbered 9, after V lost 4 bases and J lost 10 bases. The CDR3 runs to 13 residues. This CDR3 reads CASSRGQPSHYTF. The CDR3 DNA follows: TGTGCCAGTAGTAGGGGACAGCCGTCCCACTACACCTTC.

The J gene is TRBJ1-1, the V gene TRBV7-3, with D maybe TRBD1 (5 bases). V was clipped by 4 bases and J by 3 bases, with 9 bases between them. The CDR3 runs 13 residues. Germline V lookup: CDR1 SGHTA, CDR2 FQGTGA. The DNA of the CDR3 is TGTGCCAGCAGCTACAGGTGGGACACTGAAGCTTTCTTT. Translated, it gives CASSYRWDTEAFF.

This chain joins TRBV2 and TRBJ2-5; 10 nucleotides align to TRBD1. J gave up 0 bases and V 8 bases, and 3 bases lay outside the gene matches. CDR3 length: 14 amino acids. Germline loops: CDR1 SNHLY, CDR2 FYNNEI. In nucleotides, the CDR3 is TGTGCCAGCCGACAGGGGGCCCACCAAGAGACCCAGTACTTC. The encoded protein is CASRQGAHQETQYF.

CDR3 region: CASSDPGLASNSSQYF. The CDR3 nucleotides read TGTGCCAGCAGTGATCCGGGACTAGCGTCCAACTCCTCCCAGTATTTT. The V and J genes are TRBV6-1 and TRBJ2-3; 10 bases are shared with TRBD2. The V segment lost 3 bases and the J segment 12 bases; nucleotides outside the gene matches: 15. The CDR3 spans 16 residues. Looked up from germline, CDR1 is MNHNS and CDR2 is SASEGT.

The chain uses TRBV4-1 and TRBJ2-3; the match to TRBD2 covers 11 bases. Germline CDR1 reads MGHRA; CDR2 reads YSYEKL. V lost 1 base and J lost 5; bases outside the gene matches: 11. The CDR3 totals 18 residues. CDR3 bases: TGCGCCAGCAGCCAAGTGGTGTCACTAGCGGGGGCTGGAGATACGCAGTATTTT. It encodes CASSQVVSLAGAGDTQYF.

The chain joins TRBV30 to TRBJ2-7; 9 bases match TRBD2. The germline V gene has CDR1 GTSNPN and CDR2 SVGIG (reference sequence). The CDR3 has 16 amino acids. V dropped 3 bases and J dropped 3; count of bases not matched to a gene: 12. The CDR3 DNA is TGTGCCTGGAGCGGGGGGCGGGGGACTAGCCGCTACGAGCAGTACTTC. Translating gives CAWSGGRGTSRYEQYF.

The chain combines TRBV7-2 with TRBJ2-3; 7 nucleotides agree with TRBD2. This CDR3 is 15 amino acids long. Looked up from germline, CDR1 is SGHTA and CDR2 is FQGNSA. V was pared by 1 base and J by 6 bases, with 7 bases of the junction left unmatched. CDR3 sequence: CASSLVAGSADTQYF. Written as DNA, the CDR3 is TGTGCCAGCAGCTTAGTAGCGGGCTCTGCGGATACGCAGTATTTT. The full variable domain, with the rest looked up from reference TRBV7-2 and TRBJ2-3, is GAGVSQSPSNKVTEKGKDVELRCDPISGHTALYWYRQSLGQGLEFLIYFQGNSAPDKSGLPSDRFSAERTGGSVSTLTIQRTQQEDSAVYLCASSLVAGSADTQYFGPGTRLTVL.

The chain links TRBV21-1 to TRBJ2-5; the D call TRBD2 from the table was never checked on the DNA. TRBV21-1 is designated a pseudogene. The CDR3 contains 23 residues. The CDR3 DNA follows: TGTGCCAGCAGCAAAGGGGATACAGGTCTAGCGGGGGGCAGGCGAATCTGGCAAGAGACCCAGTACTTC. It is translated as CASSKGDTGLAGGRRIWQETQYF.

This clone has just one count. This CDR3 reads CASSIVQEYQPQHF. DNA of the CDR3: TGTGCCAGTAGTATAGTACAGGAGTATCAGCCCCAGCATTTT. The rearrangement joins TRBV19 to TRBJ1-5; tentatively, D is TRBD1 (5 bases). CDR1 and CDR2 from the germline V gene are LNHDA and SQIVND (reference sequence). V lost 1 base to trimming and J lost 5 bases, with 9 bases between them. This CDR3 region has 14 residues.

As regards this clone: A junction end diverges from the germline sequence, so it may reflect a read error. The gene calls are TRBV4-2 and TRBJ2-3; 9 nucleotides match TRBD2. Germline V gene sequence: CDR1 LGHNA, CDR2 YNFKEQ. The length of the CDR3 is 17 residues. The CDR3 nucleotides read TGTGCCAGCAGCCACAAAAGGGGGGGGACTAGCAAAGATACGCAGTATTTT. The encoded protein is CASSHKRGGTSKDTQYF.

V gene TRBV11-1 combines with J gene TRBJ1-2; 7 bases align to TRBD1. The length of the CDR3 is 15 residues. Germline CDR1 is SGHAT and CDR2 is FQDESV (reference sequence). V shed 0 bases, J shed 2 bases, and the junction held 3 bases outside the gene matches. The DNA of the CDR3 is TGTGCCAGCAGCTTAGCAGGCAGGGGGAACTATGGCTACACCTTC. It codes for CASSLAGRGNYGYTF. Full variable domain (missing parts from reference TRBV11-1 and TRBJ1-2): EAEVAQSPRYKITEKSQAVAFWCDPISGHATLYWYRQILGQGPELLVQFQDESVVDDSQLPKDRFSAERLKGVDSTLKIQPAELGDSAMYLCASSLAGRGNYGYTFGSGTRLTVV.